A single sample is the source of the 31 T cell receptor beta chains below, sequenced in a study of T and B cells in COVID-19 patients (dated by TCRdb to 2018 to 2020). Genomic DNA extracted from blood was used in amounts of about 220-550 ng for amplification of TRB repertoires. This sample was sequenced with an Illumina MiSeq. Multiplex PCR with BIOMED2 TRB-A/B primer pools was used to amplify the TRB rearrangements. TCRdb ran its own pipeline on the public reads, namely fastp trimming at Q25 and MiXCR clone calling, and kept in-frame beta chains. Duplicate CDR3 protein sequences are folded into a single record with the most common DNA and genes. Within this sample are more than 20,000 distinct CDR3 sequences, with around a third of them counted one time only. 1.5% to 2% of the sample lies in the top ten. The sequencing input was blood. These receptors all come from a human donor who had recovered from COVID-19.

This chain uses TRBV20-1 with TRBJ2-1, with TRBD2 identical over 10 bases. The CDR3 totals 15 residues. V dropped 5 bases and J dropped 10; count of bases not matched to a gene: 14. CDR1 and CDR2 from the germline V gene are DFQATT and SNEGSKA (reference sequence). The CDR3 loop is CSAGLGAGGLREQFF. The CDR3, as DNA: TGCAGTGCTGGCCTCGGAGCGGGAGGGCTAAGGGAGCAGTTCTTC.

This clonotype turned up a few times. The rearrangement links TRBV7-9 to TRBJ2-1; 13 positions agree with TRBD2. The CDR3 is made up of 17 amino acids. CDR1 is SEHNR, CDR2 FQNEAQ, per germline (reference sequence). V trimming: 5 bases; J trimming: 10 bases; junction bases outside the gene matches: 14. The CDR3 is CASSPEGLAGNKYEQFF. The CDR3, as DNA: TGTGCCAGCAGCCCAGAGGGACTAGCGGGAAATAAGTACGAGCAGTTCTTC. Looking up the rest from reference TRBV7-9 and TRBJ2-1 gives the full variable domain: DTGVSQNPRHKITKRGQNVTFRCDPISEHNRLYWYRQTLGQGPEFLTYFQNEAQLEKSRLLSDRFSAERPKGSFSTLEIQRTEQGDSAMYLCASSPEGLAGNKYEQFFGPGTRLTVL.

Only a few counts were recorded for this clonotype. The V and J genes are TRBV5-1 and TRBJ2-1; TRBD2 is a possible D gene (5 bases). CDR3 length: 15 residues. The V end was cut by 2 bases, the J end by 0 bases, with 9 bases between. CDR1 is SGHRS and CDR2 is YFSETQ in the germline V gene. This chain's CDR3 is CASSLAESSYNEQFF. The CDR3 DNA is TGCGCCAGCAGCTTAGCGGAGAGCTCCTACAATGAGCAGTTCTTC.

This chain uses TRBV19 with TRBJ1-5; D possibly corresponds to TRBD1 (6 bases). From germline, CDR1 is LNHDA and CDR2 SQIVND (reference sequence). Trimming pared 3 bases from V and 1 base from J, leaving 16 bases between. The CDR3 covers 17 residues. The chain's CDR3 is CASSILGGTISNQPQHF. CDR3 DNA sequence: TGTGCCAGTAGTATTTTAGGGGGGACAATAAGCAATCAGCCCCAGCATTTT.

This clonotype was observed a handful of times. The V and J genes are TRBV6-5 and TRBJ1-5; the D gene is possibly TRBD1 (5 bases). The V end was cut by 5 bases, the J end by 6 bases, with 17 bases between. Germline CDR1 reads MNHEY; CDR2 reads SVGAGI. This CDR3 is built from 15 residues. The CDR3 is CASSPQLGAAQPQHF. In DNA form, the CDR3 reads TGTGCCAGCAGTCCCCAGCTAGGGGCTGCTCAGCCCCAGCATTTT.

This clonotype appeared once. The rearrangement uses TRBV7-9 and TRBJ2-7; 11 bases are a match to TRBD2. The junction had 7 bases not matched to a gene; V was cut back by 0 bases and J by 6 bases. In germline, CDR1 is SEHNR, CDR2 FQNEAQ (reference sequence). The CDR3 contains 16 residues. The CDR3: CASSLALAGGFGEQYF. The CDR3 nucleotides read TGTGCCAGCAGCTTAGCCCTAGCGGGAGGTTTTGGCGAGCAGTACTTC. Filled out from reference TRBV7-9 and TRBJ2-7, the complete variable domain reads DTGVSQNPRHKITKRGQNVTFRCDPISEHNRLYWYRQTLGQGPEFLTYFQNEAQLEKSRLLSDRFSAERPKGSFSTLEIQRTEQGDSAMYLCASSLALAGGFGEQYFGPGTRLTVT.

In this sample, this clonotype turned up many times. This sequence joins TRBV10-3 and TRBJ2-3; D call uncertain. CDR1 is ENHRY, CDR2 SYGVKD, per germline. The V and J ends lost 0 bases and 8 bases respectively, with 9 bases between them. The CDR3 length is 13 residues. Written as DNA, the CDR3 is TGTGCCATCAGTGAGTCGACGTCATCTACGCAGTATTTT. Translation: CAISESTSSTQYF.

At least ten counts were recorded for this clonotype. The chain links TRBV30 to TRBJ2-1; D unclear. Between the trimmed V and J ends, which lost 8 bases and 6 bases, there was a span of 11 bases. The germline V gene encodes CDR1 GTSNPN and CDR2 SVGIG (reference sequence). CDR3 length equals 11 residues. The CDR3 region has the DNA TGTGCCCTACTCCCGGGCAATGAGCAGTTCTTC. It encodes CALLPGNEQFF. Together with reference TRBV30 and TRBJ2-1, the CDR3 gives the full variable domain: SQTIHQWPATLVQPVGSPLSLECTVEGTSNPNLYWYRQAAGRGLQLLFYSVGIGQISSEVPQNLSASRPQDRQFILSSKKLLLSDSGFYLCALLPGNEQFFGPGTRLTVL.

The chain has TRBV13 and TRBJ1-4; D perhaps matches TRBD1 (5 bases). The length of the CDR3 is 15 residues. The V gene's germline CDR1 is PRHDT and CDR2 FYEKMQ (reference sequence). The V gene lost 2 bases and the J gene lost 8 bases, with 15 bases spanning the gap. The CDR3 DNA reads TGTGCCAGCAGCTTAAATCGGGGGTCCCACGAAAAACTGTTTTTT. Protein product: CASSLNRGSHEKLFF. The entire variable domain, with the rest obtained from reference TRBV13 and TRBJ1-4, is as follows: AAGVIQSPRHLIKEKRETATLKCYPIPRHDTVYWYQQGPGQDPQFLISFYEKMQSDKGSIPDRFSAQQFSDYHSELNMSSLELGDSALYFCASSLNRGSHEKLFFGSGTQLSVL.

This clonotype has just a few counts. V gene TRBV5-6 combines with J gene TRBJ2-7, with D uncertain. Between the trimmed V and J ends, which lost 4 bases and 4 bases, there was a span of 9 bases. The CDR3 extends over 12 amino acids. Germline V gene sequence: CDR1 SGHDT, CDR2 YYEEEE. The CDR3 region has the DNA TGTGCCAGCAGCCTAGGCCTTTACGAGCAGTACTTC. Encoded protein: CASSLGLYEQYF.

This clonotype was observed many times. V usage is TRBV19 and J usage is TRBJ2-3; TRBD2 is a possible D gene (6 bases). The V end lost 5 bases, the J end lost 6 bases, and 21 bases lay between the germline ends. The CDR3 totals 16 residues. In germline, CDR1 is LNHDA, CDR2 SQIVND (reference sequence). CDR3 residues: CASSETRGAVGDTQYF. DNA for the CDR3: TGTGCCAGTAGTGAGACTAGAGGAGCCGTGGGGGATACGCAGTATTTT. Drawing the rest from reference TRBV19 and TRBJ2-3, the complete variable domain is DGGITQSPKYLFRKEGQNVTLSCEQNLNHDAMYWYRQDPGQGLRLIYYSQIVNDFQKGDIAEGYSVSREKKESFPLTVTSAQKNPTAFYLCASSETRGAVGDTQYFGPGTRLTVL.

This sequence joins TRBV7-2 and TRBJ2-1; maybe TRBD1 (6 bases). The CDR3 is 14 residues long. The V end lost 5 bases, the J end lost 5 bases, and 13 bases lay between the germline ends. CDR1 and CDR2 (germline): SGHTA, FQGNSA. CDR3 region: CASSKTGANNEQFF. The CDR3 DNA follows: TGTGCCAGCAGCAAGACAGGAGCAAACAATGAGCAGTTCTTC.

This clonotype has a handful of counts. The chain recombines TRBV7-9 with TRBJ2-2, with 8 bases matching TRBD1. V dropped 4 bases and J dropped 5; count of bases not matched to a gene: 3. Germline loops: CDR1 SEHNR, CDR2 FQNEAQ (reference sequence). The CDR3 spans 14 residues. CDR3 in DNA: TGTGCCAGCAGCTCGGACAGGGATACCGGGGAGCTGTTTTTT. This translates into CASSSDRDTGELFF. Variable domain in full (rest from reference TRBV7-9 and TRBJ2-2): DTGVSQNPRHKITKRGQNVTFRCDPISEHNRLYWYRQTLGQGPEFLTYFQNEAQLEKSRLLSDRFSAERPKGSFSTLEIQRTEQGDSAMYLCASSSDRDTGELFFGEGSRLTVL.

J is TRBJ2-2 and V is TRBV12-3 or TRBV12-4; D is uncertain. Trimming cost V 6 bases and J 4 bases, with 0 bases left between them. The CDR3 covers 10 residues. The CDR3 here is CASSTGELFF. CDR3 nucleotide sequence: TGTGCCAGCAGCACCGGGGAGCTGTTTTTT.

J is TRBJ1-5 and V is TRBV6-5; D remains ambiguous. CDR1 and CDR2 (germline): MNHEY, SVGAGI. The CDR3 length is 15 residues. V gave up 0 bases and J gave up 3 bases, with 9 bases separating them. CDR3 loop: CASSYSAFNNQPQHF. The DNA of the CDR3 is TGTGCCAGCAGTTACTCGGCGTTCAACAATCAGCCCCAGCATTTT.

This clonotype came up a few times. The CDR3 is CASSLGRGPSNQPQHF. In DNA, the CDR3 is TGTGCCAGCAGCTTGGGCAGGGGCCCTAGCAATCAGCCCCAGCATTTT. The chain employs TRBV5-6 and TRBJ1-5; D is possibly TRBD1 (6 bases). The CDR3 has 16 amino acids. Germline-derived CDR1 and CDR2 are SGHDT and YYEEEE. Trimming stripped 0 bases from V and 0 bases from J, with 10 bases between. Full variable domain (rest looked up from reference TRBV5-6 and TRBJ1-5): DAGVTQSPTHLIKTRGQQVTLRCSPKSGHDTVSWYQQALGQGPQFIFQYYEEEERQRGNFPDRFSGHQFPNYSSELNVNALLLGDSALYLCASSLGRGPSNQPQHFGDGTRLSIL.

This clonotype was observed a handful of times. This sequence joins TRBV6-5 and TRBJ2-3, with TRBD2 matching over 7 bases. This CDR3 is 18 amino acids long. V was clipped by 0 bases and J by 2 bases; unmatched bases: 11. Germline lookup yields CDR1 MNHEY and CDR2 SVGAGI. Written as DNA, the CDR3 is TGTGCCAGCAGTTACTCGGCTAGCGGAGGGGCCCCCACAGATACGCAGTATTTT. This codes for CASSYSASGGAPTDTQYF.

This clonotype has only one observation. V gene TRBV6-2 or TRBV6-3 combines with J gene TRBJ1-2; 8 nucleotides agree with TRBD1. Losses at the gene ends were 2 bases for V and 5 bases for J; bases not matched to a gene: 4. This CDR3 is built from 14 residues. Germline assignment: CDR1 MNHEY and CDR2 SVGEGT. The CDR3 DNA sequence: TGTGCCAGCAGTTACCCCGGGACAGGTTATGGCTACACCTTC. It specifies CASSYPGTGYGYTF.

The chain recombines TRBV5-4 with TRBJ1-5, with D unresolved. Germline CDR1 is SGHNT and CDR2 is YYREEE (reference sequence). This CDR3 has 13 amino acids. V was shortened by 4 bases and J by 5 bases, with 10 bases between the two germline ends. Written as DNA, the CDR3 is TGTGCCAGCAGCCTTCTGACCTATCAGCCCCAGCATTTT. Translated, it gives CASSLLTYQPQHF.

The CDR3 DNA reads as TGTGCCAGCAGCTTGTTTGTGGGCCGGTTCGATGAGCAGTTCTTC. Residues: CASSLFVGRFDEQFF. The chain recombines TRBV5-5 with TRBJ2-1, with unresolved D. This CDR3 has 15 amino acids. Germline V gene sequence: CDR1 SGHKS, CDR2 YYEKEE (reference sequence). With 1 base removed from V and 8 bases from J, the gap between germline ends came to 16 bases.

The table lists this clonotype with a few counts. This chain links TRBV18 with TRBJ1-5; 7 bases agree with TRBD1. Germline V gene lookup returns CDR1 KGHSH and CDR2 LQKENI. This CDR3 is 15 amino acids long. The V and J ends lost 1 base and 4 bases, in that order; junction bases with no gene match: 4. The CDR3 nucleotides read TGTGCCAGCTCACCACAGACAGGGAGAAATCAGCCCCAGCATTTT. It specifies CASSPQTGRNQPQHF.

This clonotype has a count of ten or more. The V and J genes are TRBV6-5 and TRBJ2-2; 7 bases fit TRBD1. The CDR3 sequence is 15 residues long. Germline V CDR1 and CDR2: MNHEY, SVGAGI. The junction had 10 bases not matched to a gene; V was cut back by 6 bases and J by 6 bases. The CDR3 loop is CASSPARQGPGELFF. CDR3 DNA: TGTGCCAGCAGCCCTGCCCGACAGGGTCCCGGGGAGCTGTTTTTT.

In regard to this clonotype: A much larger clone is a single base away; this may be a read error. The CDR3 ends on some other residue instead of the conserved phenylalanine or tryptophan, so this is likely a read error. This sequence joins TRBV27 and TRBJ2-1, with 7 bases aligning to TRBD2. CDR3 length: 15 residues. The germline V gene has CDR1 MNHEY and CDR2 SMNVEV (reference sequence). The V gene end was trimmed by 4 bases and the J gene end by 8 bases; junction bases not matched to a gene: 11. This CDR3 is CASSSLTSSADEQFI. The CDR3 region has the DNA TGTGCCAGCAGTTCGCTGACTAGCTCGGCGGATGAGCAGTTCATC.

This clonotype was picked up a small number of times. This chain uses TRBV7-9 with TRBJ2-5; D tentatively reads TRBD1 or TRBD2 (6 bases each). The germline gives CDR1 SEHNR, CDR2 FQNEAQ (reference sequence). V was trimmed by 4 bases and J by 5 bases, leaving 20 bases between them. This CDR3 is 16 amino acids long. The CDR3 loop reads CASSSPGDLPGETQYF. In DNA, the CDR3 is TGTGCCAGCAGCTCCCCAGGGGACTTACCGGGGGAGACCCAGTACTTC.

Only one count was recorded for this clonotype. Germline and junction disagree at one end, which may indicate a read error. The chain carries TRBV19 and TRBJ1-4; D not certain. CDR1 is LNHDA and CDR2 is SQIVND in the germline V gene (reference sequence). The CDR3 is 17 amino acids. The CDR3 region is CANAPGKGNPQNEKLLF. The CDR3 coding sequence is TGTGCCAATGCCCCAGGTAAGGGTAACCCCCAGAATGAAAAACTGCTTTTT. The complete variable domain, with remaining parts taken from reference TRBV19 and TRBJ1-4, reads DGGITQSPKYLFRKEGQNVTLSCEQNLNHDAMYWYRQDPGQGLRLIYYSQIVNDFQKGDIAEGYSVSREKKESFPLTVTSAQKNPTAFYLCANAPGKGNPQNEKLLFGSGTQLSVL.

A note on this clonotype: A much bigger clone sits one base away, suggesting this may be a read error. The CDR3 DNA reads as TGTGCCAGCAGTGGAGGGACTAGCGGGGCGACAGATACGCAGTATTTT. Its translation is CASSGGTSGATDTQYF. The chain combines TRBV27 with TRBJ2-3; 13 bases align to TRBD2. The length of the CDR3 is 16 residues. With V trimmed by 5 bases and J by 3 bases, 5 bases remained unmatched. Germline CDR1 reads MNHEY; CDR2 reads SMNVEV (reference sequence).

The chain links TRBV5-5 to TRBJ1-4; the match to TRBD1 covers 9 bases. Germline loops: CDR1 SGHKS, CDR2 YYEKEE (reference sequence). V shed 4 bases, J shed 8 bases, and the junction held 9 bases outside the gene matches. The CDR3 has 15 amino acids. CDR3 residues: CASSHWDREVEKLFF. The CDR3 DNA follows: TGTGCCAGCAGCCACTGGGACAGGGAAGTGGAAAAACTGTTTTTT.

This rearrangement joins TRBV20-1 to TRBJ2-7, with a possible D match to TRBD1 (8 bases). Germline V CDR1 and CDR2: DFQATT, SNEGSKA (reference sequence). Trimming took 6 bases from V and 2 from J, leaving 20 bases between them. The CDR3 length is 15 residues. Written as DNA, the CDR3 is TGCAGTGCCCCAGGGGGGGGACAGGTTCCCTACGAGCAGTACTTC. This codes for CSAPGGGQVPYEQYF.

This clonotype was detected only a few times. CDR3 amino acids: CASSPRRGLEGDYTF. CDR3 coding DNA: TGTGCCAGCAGCCCCCGGCGGGGGTTAGAAGGCGACTACACCTTC. V is TRBV7-6 and J is TRBJ1-2, with a tentative D call TRBD1 (5 bases). The ends were cut back, 5 bases at V and 10 bases at J, with 23 bases in the middle. The CDR3 consists of 15 residues. The germline CDR1 and CDR2 sequences are SGHVS and FNYEAQ.

This clonotype is a singleton in its sample. Sequence at one end of the junction differs from germline and may be a read error. The chain has TRBV12-3 or TRBV12-4 and TRBJ2-1; TRBD1 matches at 9 bases. The length of the CDR3 is 18 residues. CDR3 in amino acids: CASSPRTGAKSGGNELFF. The DNA of the CDR3 is TGTGCCAGCAGTCCCCGGACAGGGGCTAAGTCCGGGGGGAATGAGCTGTTCTTC.

This clonotype has a count of ten or more. This chain uses TRBV19 with TRBJ2-1; 11 bases line up with TRBD2. The CDR3 contains 16 residues. Germline V gives CDR1 LNHDA, CDR2 SQIVND (reference sequence). V shed 5 bases and J 4 bases; nucleotides not matched to a gene: 7. CDR3 in amino acids: CASSAPGLADYNEQFF. CDR3 sequence (DNA): TGTGCCAGTAGTGCACCGGGACTAGCGGATTACAATGAGCAGTTCTTC.